A single sample is the source of the 17 T cell receptor beta chains below, sequenced in a study of blood T cell repertoires in COVID-19. Clones were read by immunoSEQ multiplex PCR, and TCRdb kept only the in-frame ones, dropping some. The sample lists 100,000 to 150,000 clones, around 89% occurring once. The sample was peripheral blood. Source of these receptors: a man in his 60s with COVID-19, enrolled during active disease.

The rearrangement uses TRBV7-8 and TRBJ2-4; TRBD2 matches 8 bases. This CDR3 has 17 amino acids. With 7 bases clipped from V and 1 base from J, the junction kept 12 bases outside the gene matches. CDR1 is SGHVS, CDR2 FQNEAQ, per germline. DNA of the CDR3: TGTGCCAGCACCCACGCGGGGGCGGGGGGTGCCAAAAACATTCAGTACTTC. This encodes CASTHAGAGGAKNIQYF. Together with reference TRBV7-8 and TRBJ2-4, the CDR3 gives the full variable domain: GAGVSQSPRYKVAKRGQDVALRCDPISGHVSLFWYQQALGQGPEFLTYFQNEAQLDKSGLPSDRFFAERPEGSVSTLKIQRTQQEDSAVYLCASTHAGAGGAKNIQYFGAGTRLSVL.

The chain uses TRBV3-1 (or the pseudogene TRBV3-2) and TRBJ1-1; 8 positions match TRBD1. Losses at the gene ends were 2 bases for V and 5 bases for J; bases not matched to a gene: 4. Germline CDR1 and CDR2: LGHDT and YNNKEL (reference sequence). This CDR3 contains 14 residues. In DNA form, the CDR3 reads TGTGCCAGCAGCCAACGGACAGGGCATACTGAAGCTTTCTTT. As protein: CASSQRTGHTEAFF.

The V gene is TRBV6-5, the J gene TRBJ1-3, with D possibly TRBD1 on 5 matching bases. CDR1 MNHEY and CDR2 SVGAGI come from the germline V gene. CDR3 size: 14 residues. V lost 6 bases, J lost 7 bases, and 16 bases lay in between. CDR3 in amino acids: CASSVSPQVNTIYF. The CDR3 DNA follows: TGTGCCAGCAGCGTAAGCCCACAGGTGAACACCATATATTTT.

This chain joins TRBV11-3 and TRBJ2-5, with D perhaps TRBD2 (5 bases). The CDR3 is made up of 15 amino acids. Looked up from germline, CDR1 is SGHNT and CDR2 is YENEEA. V lost 1 base and J lost 5, with 14 bases in between. DNA for the CDR3: TGTGCCAGCAGCTTAGGACGAGGAGGTCCTGAGACCCAGTACTTC. Translated, it gives CASSLGRGGPETQYF.

The rearrangement uses TRBV2 and TRBJ1-2; 10 nucleotides align to TRBD1. The germline V gene has CDR1 SNHLY and CDR2 FYNNEI. The length of the CDR3 is 16 residues. J was trimmed by 4 bases and V by 2 bases; bases with no gene match: 7. CDR3 in amino acids: CASSEWATGGAYGYTF. CDR3 bases: TGTGCCAGCAGTGAATGGGCGACAGGGGGCGCCTATGGCTACACCTTC.

The rearrangement links TRBV19 to TRBJ1-5; D may be TRBD1 (6 bases). Per germline, CDR1 LNHDA and CDR2 SQIVND (reference sequence). Deletions cut 8 bases from V and 7 bases from J, with 18 bases between. The CDR3 extends over 14 amino acids. This chain's CDR3 is CASGNRALGQPQHF. The DNA of the CDR3 is TGTGCCAGTGGCAACAGGGCCCTTGGGCAGCCCCAGCATTTT.

The genes are TRBV12-3 or TRBV12-4 and TRBJ1-1; weak D call: TRBD1 (6 bases). The CDR3 has 13 amino acids. V dropped 5 bases and J dropped 3 bases, with 10 bases sitting between them. The CDR3 is CASSGGQHTEAFF. DNA of the CDR3: TGTGCCAGCAGTGGAGGACAGCACACTGAAGCTTTCTTT.

The rearrangement links TRBV5-1 to TRBJ2-7; 8 bases are a match to TRBD2. The CDR3 length is 12 residues. Germline loops: CDR1 SGHRS, CDR2 YFSETQ. V shed 4 bases, J shed 7 bases, and the junction held 4 bases outside the gene matches. CDR3 region: CASSRGGREQYF. Written as DNA, the CDR3 is TGCGCCAGCAGCCGGGGGGGACGTGAGCAGTACTTC.

V is TRBV7-2 and J is TRBJ1-3, with D uncertain. From germline, CDR1 is SGHTA and CDR2 FQGNSA. The length of the CDR3 is 16 residues. Trimming stripped 0 bases from V and 2 bases from J, with 11 bases between. The CDR3 sequence: CASSLAWKTAGNTIYF. The CDR3 DNA reads as TGTGCCAGCAGCTTAGCGTGGAAAACAGCTGGAAACACCATATATTTT.

The chain uses TRBV6-6 and TRBJ1-2; 7 bases map to TRBD1. CDR1 is MNHNY and CDR2 is SVGAGI in the germline V gene (reference sequence). The V gene end was trimmed by 2 bases and the J gene end by 2 bases; junction bases not matched to a gene: 8. This CDR3 contains 16 residues. CDR3 residues: CASSYRPGGTNYGYTF. The CDR3 DNA reads TGTGCCAGCAGTTACAGGCCAGGGGGGACCAACTATGGCTACACCTTC.

This CDR3 reads CATKAGGKQETQYF. In DNA, the CDR3 is TGTGCCACCAAAGCGGGGGGGAAGCAAGAGACCCAGTACTTC. This chain links TRBV15 with TRBJ2-5, with 10 bases identical to TRBD2. The CDR3 has 14 amino acids. The V gene's germline CDR1 is LNHNV and CDR2 YYDKDF (reference sequence). V lost 7 bases and J lost 2; bases outside the gene matches: 4.

The chain uses TRBV5-1 and TRBJ2-2; the match to TRBD2 covers 12 bases. From germline, CDR1 is SGHRS and CDR2 YFSETQ. The CDR3 consists of 18 residues. J lost 7 bases, V lost 6 bases, and 16 bases had no gene match. Here the CDR3 reads CASNRRTSGDLMDGELFF. CDR3 bases: TGCGCCAGCAACCGAAGGACTAGCGGGGACCTTATGGACGGGGAGCTGTTTTTT.

The CDR3 reads CASSRTGRGNTIYF. The CDR3 DNA is TGTGCCAGCAGCCGGACAGGGAGAGGAAACACCATATATTTT. The chain has TRBV5-4 and TRBJ1-3; 8 nucleotides align to TRBD1. CDR3 size: 14 residues. From germline, CDR1 is SGHNT and CDR2 YYREEE (reference sequence). The J segment lost 4 bases and the V segment lost 4 bases, leaving 4 bases of the junction unmatched.

The J gene is TRBJ1-1, the V gene TRBV6-1; no reliable D call. V lost 1 base and J lost 7, with 4 bases in between. This CDR3 has 11 residues. Germline-derived CDR1 and CDR2 are MNHNS and SASEGT. CDR3 residues: CASSEVSEAFF. In nucleotides, the CDR3 is TGTGCCAGCAGTGAAGTTAGTGAAGCTTTCTTT.

The chain employs TRBV9 and TRBJ2-7, with 8 bases matching TRBD2. Trimming removed 0 bases from V and 4 bases from J; junction bases left unmatched: 3. The germline V gene has CDR1 SGDLS and CDR2 YYNGEE. This CDR3 contains 14 residues. The CDR3 region is CASSVGQRGYEQYF. The DNA of the CDR3 is TGTGCCAGCAGCGTAGGGCAGCGGGGGTACGAGCAGTACTTC.

The chain employs TRBV4-3 and TRBJ2-2, with no clear D. From germline, CDR1 is LGHNA and CDR2 YSLEER. This CDR3 has 13 residues. Trimming shortened V by 4 bases and J by 6 bases, and 9 bases separated the two germline ends. CDR3 residues: CASSRILAGELFF. Written as DNA, the CDR3 is TGCGCCAGCAGCCGCATCTTAGCCGGGGAGCTGTTTTTT.

The J gene is TRBJ1-2, the V gene TRBV6-5; 7 nucleotides align to TRBD1. Germline V CDR1 and CDR2: MNHEY, SVGAGI. J was trimmed by 3 bases and V by 5 bases; bases with no gene match: 9. This CDR3 has 15 residues. CDR3: CASSPRDSIYYGYTF. Written as DNA, the CDR3 is TGTGCCAGCAGTCCCCGGGACAGCATCTACTATGGCTACACCTTC.